Listed below are T cell receptor beta chains from one sample, sequenced in a study of shared clonotypes between healthy human individuals. Sequencing was performed with immunoSEQ multiplex PCR; in TCRdb, only in-frame clones are kept and a portion is missing. Of roughly 1,500,000 clones listed, approximately 98% are singletons. What was sequenced was naive CD4+ T cells sorted from blood. The receptors were gathered from a man under 40 in good health. Each CDR3 is given with its conserved first and last residue. The order of the fields is CDR3 DNA, CDR3 protein, D gene, clone size, V gene, J gene. The D gene is left open where the match is weak. Size is stated for part of the rows, as once, few or many counts, or as a class when the clone is expanded.

TGTGCCAGCTCACCACGACTAGCTGACTACGAGCAGTACTTC,CASSPRLADYEQYF,TRBD2,-,TRBV18,TRBJ2-7
TGTGCCAGCAGCGCAACTAGCGGGCGGAAAGAGACCCAGTACTTC,CASSATSGRKETQYF,TRBD2,-,TRBV9,TRBJ2-5
TGTGCCAGCAGCTTAGGACTTGGCCCCTACGAGCAGTACTTC,CASSLGLGPYEQYF,-,-,TRBV7-2,TRBJ2-7
TGTGCCAGCAGTCGTACCGGGACAGGAGCTTTCTTT,CASSRTGTGAFF,TRBD1,-,TRBV28,TRBJ1-1
TGTGCCAGCACCCCGCCTCAGAGATACAACACTGAAGCTTTCTTT,CASTPPQRYNTEAFF,-,-,TRBV2,TRBJ1-1
TGTGCCAGCTCCCGAAAGGACAAGCTCGGCAATGAGCAGTTCTTC,CASSRKDKLGNEQFF,-,-,TRBV18,TRBJ2-1
TGTGCCAGCAGTGCGGCGGGAGGCTCCTACGAGCAGTACTTC,CASSAAGGSYEQYF,TRBD2,few,TRBV6-1,TRBJ2-7
TGCGCCAGCAGCCCGGCGACTTTAGCAGATACGCAGTATTTT,CASSPATLADTQYF,-,-,TRBV5-1,TRBJ2-3
TGTGCCAGCAGCCGGACAGGGGTTGTCCCAGATACGCAGTATTTT,CASSRTGVVPDTQYF,TRBD1,-,TRBV11-2,TRBJ2-3
TGTGCCAGCAGCTTGGGCCCCCCGACAGGGTTCTCCTACGAGCAGTACTTC,CASSLGPPTGFSYEQYF,TRBD1,-,TRBV5-4,TRBJ2-7
TGTGCCAGCTCAAGAGAAAGCACAGATACGCAGTATTTT,CASSRESTDTQYF,-,-,TRBV18,TRBJ2-3
TGTGCCAGCAGTTACACCAGGACAGGGAACTATGGCTACACCTTC,CASSYTRTGNYGYTF,TRBD1,-,TRBV6-5,TRBJ1-2
TGTGCCAGCAGACCACTAGCCTACAGCTCCTACAATGAGCAGTTCTTC,CASRPLAYSSYNEQFF,-,-,TRBV13,TRBJ2-1
TGCGCCAGCAGCTTGGTCGGGAATATCAACGTCCTGACTTTC,CASSLVGNINVLTF,-,-,TRBV5-1,TRBJ2-6
TGTGCCAGCACCCCCGGGGGGGCGCACAATGAGCAGTTCTTC,CASTPGGAHNEQFF,TRBD2,-,TRBV6-6,TRBJ2-1
TGCAGCGTCGAGAAAACCCCACGAGAGACCCAGTACTTC,CSVEKTPRETQYF,-,-,TRBV29-1,TRBJ2-5
TGTGCCAGCAGCGCGACAGGGGGCATGTACAATGAGCAGTTCTTC,CASSATGGMYNEQFF,TRBD1,-,TRBV9,TRBJ2-1
TGTGCCAGCTCACCACCGATGGGGGGGTCGTGGAACATTCAGTACTTC,CASSPPMGGSWNIQYF,TRBD2,-,TRBV18,TRBJ2-4
TGCGCCAGCAGCAGGCTAGCGGGAGGGAAAAACATTCAGTACTTC,CASSRLAGGKNIQYF,TRBD2,-,TRBV5-1,TRBJ2-4
TGCAGCGCGGGACTAGCGGGAGATCAGTACTTC,CSAGLAGDQYF,TRBD2,-,TRBV29-1,TRBJ2-7
TGTGCCACGAGCCCAGGGAACTATGGCTACACCTTC,CATSPGNYGYTF,-,once,TRBV11-2,TRBJ1-2
TGTGCCAGCATTCAGGGGGGAGGGGACACTGAAGCTTTCTTT,CASIQGGGDTEAFF,TRBD1,-,TRBV6-5,TRBJ1-1
TGTGCCAGCAGCCAAGAGCAGGGGCGTAGCAATCAGCCCCAGCATTTT,CASSQEQGRSNQPQHF,-,-,TRBV4-2,TRBJ1-5
TGTGCCAGCAGCTTATTCGCCCGCACTAGCACAGATACGCAGTATTTT,CASSLFARTSTDTQYF,-,-,TRBV7-2,TRBJ2-3
TGTGCCAGCAGCGAAATAGGACAGACCTTCCAAGAGACCCAGTACTTC,CASSEIGQTFQETQYF,-,-,TRBV5-6,TRBJ2-5
TGTGCCAGCAGCGTAGGTGGGCGAAGTACCGGGGAGCTGTTTTTT,CASSVGGRSTGELFF,-,-,TRBV9,TRBJ2-2
TGTGCCAGCAGCTTAAGGTTGCGGACTAGCGGGAGTTCGAACACCGGGGAGCTGTTTTTT,CASSLRLRTSGSSNTGELFF,TRBD2,-,TRBV7-8,TRBJ2-2
TGTGCCAGCAGCCGTGACAGGGGATGGGAAAAACTGTTTTTT,CASSRDRGWEKLFF,TRBD1,-,TRBV7-9,TRBJ1-4
TGCGCCAGCAGCCTGGAGAATCAGCCCCAGCATTTT,CASSLENQPQHF,-,-,TRBV10-2,TRBJ1-5
TGTGCCAGCAGCGTAGCACCCTGGGGGGGCGAAGAGACCCAGTACTTC,CASSVAPWGGEETQYF,-,once,TRBV9,TRBJ2-5